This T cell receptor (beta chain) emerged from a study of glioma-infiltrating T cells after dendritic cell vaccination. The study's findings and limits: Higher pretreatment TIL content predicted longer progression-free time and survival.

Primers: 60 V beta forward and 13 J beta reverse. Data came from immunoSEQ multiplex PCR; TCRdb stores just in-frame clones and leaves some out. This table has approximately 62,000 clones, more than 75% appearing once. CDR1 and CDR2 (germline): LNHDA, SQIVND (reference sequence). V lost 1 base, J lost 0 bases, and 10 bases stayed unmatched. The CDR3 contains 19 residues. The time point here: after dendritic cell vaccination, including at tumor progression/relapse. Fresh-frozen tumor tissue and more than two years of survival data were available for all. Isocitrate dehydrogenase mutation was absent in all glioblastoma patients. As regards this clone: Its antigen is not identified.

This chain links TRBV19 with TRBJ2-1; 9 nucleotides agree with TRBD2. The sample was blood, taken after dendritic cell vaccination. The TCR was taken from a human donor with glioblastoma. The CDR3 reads CASSIGGLAGLSSYNEQFF. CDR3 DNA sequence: TGTGCCAGTAGTATAGGGGGGCTAGCGGGGTTGAGCTCCTACAATGAGCAGTTCTTC.